These 16 T cell receptor beta chains were all obtained from the same sample, sequenced in a study of CD8 T cells in Susac syndrome (dated by TCRdb to the late 2010s). The library was built by means of the immunoSEQ multiplex PCR assay. RNA was extracted using the RNeasy kit, and roughly 0.5 to 1 ug of the RNA was reverse transcribed with random hexamers. TCRdb trimmed public reads at Q25 via fastp, called clones via MiXCR and kept in-frame beta chains. Rows matching on CDR3 protein sequence are summarized as one entry with the most common DNA and genes. This sample gives hundreds of thousands of distinct CDR3 sequences in total; 95% to 97% of them show up just once. The top ten clones comprise approximately 0.1% of the sample. The sample taken for sequencing was CD4+ T cells from PBMCs. Source of these receptors: a human donor with Susac syndrome.

The CDR3 coding sequence is TGTGCCAGCAGCTTAACGGAGGCTAGCGGGGGTAGCACAGATACGCAGTATTTT. Residues: CASSLTEASGGSTDTQYF. The chain uses TRBV7-3 and TRBJ2-3, with 10 bases fitting TRBD2. Germline trimming cut 0 bases from V and 0 bases from J; bases unmatched to any gene: 6. CDR1 is SGHTA, CDR2 FQGTGA, per germline. The CDR3 is 18 amino acids. The variable domain in full, with the rest retrieved from reference TRBV7-3 and TRBJ2-3, is GAGVSQTPSNKVTEKGKYVELRCDPISGHTALYWYRQSLGQGPEFLIYFQGTGAADDSGLPNDRFFAVRPEGSVSTLKIQRTERGDSAVYLCASSLTEASGGSTDTQYFGPGTRLTVL.

V is TRBV3-1 and J is TRBJ2-2, with D maybe TRBD2 (5 bases). The germline V gene encodes CDR1 LGHDT and CDR2 YNNKEL (reference sequence). The V end was cut by 4 bases, the J end by 4 bases, with 19 bases between. The CDR3 totals 17 residues. The CDR3 is CASSPRDVGRGTGELFF. The CDR3 nucleotides read TGTGCCAGCAGCCCTAGGGATGTGGGCCGGGGCACCGGGGAGCTGTTTTTT.

The genes are TRBV28 and TRBJ1-2; D remains unclear. Per germline, CDR1 MDHEN and CDR2 SYDVKM. CDR3 size: 14 residues. Trimming stripped 5 bases from V and 6 bases from J, with 16 bases between. CDR3 coding DNA: TGTGCCAGCAGTGTGGATAGTCCCGGACATGGCTACACCTTC. It encodes CASSVDSPGHGYTF.

The V gene is TRBV30, the J gene TRBJ2-7; no clear D. This CDR3 spans 13 amino acids. Trimming left V 2 bases short and J 4 bases short, with 12 bases between. CDR1 is GTSNPN, CDR2 SVGIG, per germline (reference sequence). CDR3 sequence: CAWSSGEYYEQYF. The CDR3 coding sequence is TGTGCCTGGAGTAGTGGGGAATATTACGAGCAGTACTTC.

The chain is built from TRBV24-1 and TRBJ2-1; D is undetermined. The CDR3 contains 14 residues. The ends were cut back, 4 bases at V and 7 bases at J, with 13 bases in the middle. Germline V gene lookup returns CDR1 KGHDR and CDR2 SFDVKD. The CDR3 DNA reads as TGTGCCACCAGTGACACAGCCTTATTTAATGAGCAGTTCTTC. It is translated as CATSDTALFNEQFF.

V usage is TRBV7-9 and J usage is TRBJ2-3; 12 bases map to TRBD2. With 5 bases clipped from V and 4 bases from J, the junction kept 4 bases outside the gene matches. Germline V gene data show CDR1 as SEHNR and CDR2 as FQNEAQ (reference sequence). CDR3 length: 15 residues. In DNA form, the CDR3 reads TGTGCCAGCAGCCGACTAGCGGGAGTGTCAGATACGCAGTATTTT. This codes for CASSRLAGVSDTQYF.

This chain joins TRBV24-1 and TRBJ2-5; 7 bases are shared with TRBD1. The ends lost 3 bases at V and 2 bases at J; junction bases unmatched: 5. This CDR3 is 15 amino acids long. Germline CDR1 KGHDR, CDR2 SFDVKD. CDR3 nucleotides: TGTGCCACCAGTGATCGAAAGGACAGGCAAGAGACCCAGTACTTC. It codes for CATSDRKDRQETQYF.

In its sample, this clonotype was seen a few times. This sequence joins TRBV18 and TRBJ2-3; no definite D call. The CDR3 covers 12 residues. V lost 6 bases and J lost 3, with 7 bases in between. Germline-derived CDR1 and CDR2 are KGHSH and LQKENI. Here the CDR3 DNA reads TGTGCCAGCTCGCCGGCTACAGATACGCAGTATTTT. Amino acids: CASSPATDTQYF.

The gene calls are TRBV5-1 and TRBJ2-3; D ambiguous. CDR3 length: 13 residues. Between the trimmed V and J ends, which lost 6 bases and 1 base, there was a span of 9 bases. The germline V gene has CDR1 SGHRS and CDR2 YFSETQ. CDR3 region: CASMPSGTDTQYF. DNA of the CDR3: TGCGCCAGCATGCCTTCGGGCACAGATACGCAGTATTTT.

This sequence joins TRBV5-1 and TRBJ1-1, with D possibly TRBD1 on 6 matching bases. CDR3 length equals 11 residues. The ends were cut back, 5 bases at V and 11 bases at J, with 13 bases in the middle. CDR1 is SGHRS, CDR2 YFSETQ, per germline. CDR3 sequence (DNA): TGCGCCAGCAGTCTCCAGGGGACCGCTTTCTTT. Residues: CASSLQGTAFF.

The rearrangement uses TRBV4-1 and TRBJ2-3, with 10 bases fitting TRBD2. Trimming took 8 bases from V and 5 from J; bases not matched to a gene: 4. CDR1 and CDR2 (germline): MGHRA, YSYEKL. The CDR3 has 13 amino acids. CDR3 loop: CASSSGGGDTQYF. CDR3 DNA sequence: TGCGCCAGCTCTAGCGGGGGCGGAGATACGCAGTATTTT.

The CDR3 is CASSFFGEGGEAFF. In DNA, the CDR3 is TGTGCCAGCAGCTTTTTCGGGGAAGGGGGTGAAGCTTTCTTT. The genes are TRBV7-9 and TRBJ1-1; TRBD1 is a possible D gene (6 bases). Germline lookup yields CDR1 SEHNR and CDR2 FQNEAQ (reference sequence). V lost 3 bases and J 7 bases, leaving 15 bases between the germline ends. This CDR3 spans 14 amino acids.

The chain employs TRBV2 and TRBJ2-4, with D uncertain. V dropped 8 bases and J dropped 6 bases, with 8 bases sitting between them. This CDR3 comprises 11 residues. CDR1 and CDR2 (germline): SNHLY, FYNNEI. The CDR3 loop reads CASGVPNIQYF. The CDR3 nucleotides read TGTGCCAGCGGGGTCCCAAACATTCAGTACTTC.

The genes are TRBV7-2 and TRBJ2-1, with 9 bases identical to TRBD2. CDR1 SGHTA and CDR2 FQGNSA come from the germline V gene. V shed 8 bases, J shed 3 bases, and the junction held 5 bases outside the gene matches. The CDR3 spans 14 residues. The CDR3 reads CASGLAMIYNEQFF. The CDR3 nucleotides are TGTGCCAGCGGACTAGCGATGATCTACAATGAGCAGTTCTTC.

The rearrangement links TRBV20-1 to TRBJ2-3; the match to TRBD2 covers 7 bases. CDR1 is DFQATT and CDR2 is SNEGSKA in the germline V gene (reference sequence). V shed 2 bases and J 0 bases; nucleotides not matched to a gene: 2. This CDR3 spans 14 amino acids. This CDR3 is CSARLADSTDTQYF. The CDR3 bases are TGCAGTGCTAGACTAGCGGATAGCACAGATACGCAGTATTTT.

The chain combines TRBV4-2 with TRBJ2-3, with D possibly being TRBD1 or TRBD2 (6 bases each). The ends were cut back, 4 bases at V and 5 bases at J, with 19 bases in the middle. CDR1 is LGHNA, CDR2 YNFKEQ, per germline. The CDR3 extends over 16 amino acids. The DNA for the CDR3 is TGTGCCAGCAGCCGGAGGGGGGACGGAGGGGGAGATACGCAGTATTTT. Translated, it gives CASSRRGDGGGDTQYF.